This TCR beta chain was documented in a study of T cells in tuberculosis. Study information: A South African cohort included IGRA-negative adolescents, latently infected IGRA-positive adolescents and adults with active tuberculosis.

Trimming cost V 5 bases and J 5 bases, with 13 bases left between them. Germline-derived CDR1 and CDR2 are SGHAT and FQNNGV. CDR3 length: 14 amino acids. At study entry, adolescents had tuberculin skin tests and IGRA screening. Produced via immunoSEQ multiplex PCR; TCRdb's table is partial and in-frame only. The sample includes about 30,000 clones, roughly 94% of them seen just once. The chain couples TRBV11-2 to TRBJ1-5; possibly TRBD1 for D (6 bases). This TCR derives from a donor aged 10-35 years with latent tuberculosis or without tuberculosis infection. Material for sequencing was PBMCs. The CDR3 region is CASSPGTRYQPQHF. Here the CDR3 DNA reads TGTGCCAGCAGCCCAGGGACACGATATCAGCCCCAGCATTTT.